The text below deals with one T cell receptor (beta chain). The antigen is not known. The data derive from a study of T cells expressing NK-cell markers. From its re-call of the 5' RACE reads, TCRdb lists each CDR3 protein once, without DNA. The sample holds over 350,000 distinct CDR3 sequences. Study findings and constraints: The study found dominant NKG2C+ clonotypes at about 1.0-7.5% of CD8+ T cells in about six donors.

This CDR3 region has 16 residues. Germline values: CDR1 SGHRS, CDR2 YFSETQ. The specimen sequenced was blood T cells: a sorted CD56 or NKG2C T cell subset, CD4+ or CD8+ T cells, or bulk PBMC T cells (not recorded which). The TCR originated in a woman aged 45-65 years in good health. The rearrangement links TRBV5-1 to TRBJ2-1; lacking DNA, the TRBD1 call made by TCRdb goes unchecked. The CDR3 spells CASSPGGQGAGNEQFF.